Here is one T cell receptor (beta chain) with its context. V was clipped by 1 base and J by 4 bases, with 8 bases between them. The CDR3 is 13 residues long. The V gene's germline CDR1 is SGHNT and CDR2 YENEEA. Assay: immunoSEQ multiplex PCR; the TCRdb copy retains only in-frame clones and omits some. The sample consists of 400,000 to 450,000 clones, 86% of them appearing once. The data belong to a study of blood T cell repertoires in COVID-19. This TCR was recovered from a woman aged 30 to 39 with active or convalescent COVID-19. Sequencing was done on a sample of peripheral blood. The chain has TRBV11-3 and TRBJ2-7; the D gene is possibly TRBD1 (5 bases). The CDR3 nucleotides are TGTGCCAGCAGCTTAGCGCAGGGTTACGAGCAGTACTTC. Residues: CASSLAQGYEQYF.